This T cell receptor (beta chain) was recorded in a study of T-cell reconstitution after alpha-beta-depleted transplantation in children. The study's findings and limits: Reportedly, roughly two months post-transplant, alpha-beta T cells arose from several hundred expanded graft clones. The authors attributed T-cell counts and diversity one year after transplant mostly to newly produced T cells.

With respect to this clonotype: Its matching antigen is unknown.

Unique molecular identifiers were incorporated into the prepared TCRbeta library. TCRdb ran MiXCR on the PCR reads and lists one entry per CDR3 protein. The sample carries 550,000 to 600,000 distinct CDR3 sequences, more than 20% recorded once. This clonotype was obtained from a boy younger than two who had a stem cell transplant for acute myeloid leukemia, so the T cells may come from the graft donor. The material sequenced was PBMCs, mostly from graft donor cells, taken 360 days after TCRalphabeta/CD19-depleted stem cell transplant.

CDR3 loop: CASSRPMNQINTGELFF. CDR3 sequence (DNA): TGTGCCAGCAGTCGTCCCATGAATCAGATAAACACCGGGGAGCTGTTTTTT. The chain is built from TRBV12-3 or TRBV12-4 and TRBJ2-2, with D uncertain. The CDR3 spans 17 residues. The germline V and J ends were trimmed by 5 bases and 2 bases, with 18 bases remaining between them.